Detailed here is one T cell receptor beta chain. Its antigen remains unidentified. Only in-frame clones appear in the TCRdb table, and some are missing; sequencing was by immunoSEQ multiplex PCR. This table holds about 54,000 clones, more than 60% found once. Before any sequencing was done, the ViraFEST assay used viral peptide pools to expand antigen-specific CD4+ T cells. Subsequent to a culture period of less than twelve days, CD4+ T cells were isolated. Each vaccine recipient was nucleocapsid antibody negative and had no prior SARS-CoV-2 infection. These data originate in a study of vaccination effects on CD4 cells after COVID-19. Germline V lookup: CDR1 SGHRS, CDR2 YFSETQ. The CDR3 extends over 16 amino acids. With 0 bases removed from V and 0 bases from J, the gap between germline ends came to 9 bases.

The receptor was isolated from a human donor who received a COVID-19 vaccine. This chain uses TRBV5-1 with TRBJ2-2; no reliable D call. The source material was CD4+ T cells from PBMCs cultured with SARS-CoV-2 spike peptides, sampled before COVID-19 vaccination. The CDR3 protein is CASSLVGGANTGELFF. CDR3 DNA sequence: TGCGCCAGCAGCTTGGTGGGCGGAGCGAACACCGGGGAGCTGTTTTTT.